A single sample gave rise to the 10 T cell receptor beta chains below, sequenced in a study of blood T cell repertoires in COVID-19. Some clones are missing from TCRdb's copy, which holds only in-frame ones; the method was immunoSEQ multiplex PCR. The table lists about 140,000 clones, roughly 80% of them singletons. Input material: peripheral blood. The receptor set was obtained from a woman aged 50 to 65 with active or convalescent COVID-19.

This chain links TRBV10-1 with TRBJ2-1; possible D gene TRBD2, 7 bases. The CDR3 runs to 16 residues. Germline CDR1 and CDR2: WNHNN and SYGVQD (reference sequence). Trimming removed 2 bases at V and 8 bases at J, with 19 bases between. The CDR3, as DNA: TGCGCCAGCAGTGAGCACGCGGCGGGGGCTCGGGATGAGCAGTTCTTC. It codes for CASSEHAAGARDEQFF.

The chain carries TRBV29-1 and TRBJ2-1; 8 bases agree with TRBD1. The CDR3 is 14 amino acids. Trimming removed 6 bases from V and 9 bases from J; junction bases left unmatched: 13. Looked up from germline, CDR1 is SQVTM and CDR2 is ANQGSEA. This CDR3 reads CSVKEDRVGGEQFF. CDR3 nucleotides: TGCAGCGTGAAAGAGGACAGGGTCGGTGGTGAGCAGTTCTTC.

The gene calls are TRBV10-2 and TRBJ2-7; 15 positions match TRBD2. The CDR3 contains 19 residues. V gave up 4 bases and J gave up 0 bases; unmatched junction bases: 10. Germline V lookup: CDR1 WSHSY, CDR2 SAAADI. DNA of the CDR3: TGCGCCAGCAGTGGCCCCCTGGGACTAGCGGGGGGTCGCTCCTACGAGCAGTACTTC. Translated: CASSGPLGLAGGRSYEQYF.

The chain joins TRBV4-2 to TRBJ1-1; D gene ambiguous. Germline V lookup: CDR1 LGHNA, CDR2 YNFKEQ. The CDR3 spans 13 residues. The V end lost 1 base, the J end lost 1 base, and 4 bases lay between the germline ends. The CDR3 reads CASSQVANTEAFF. The CDR3 bases are TGTGCCAGCAGCCAAGTAGCGAACACTGAAGCTTTCTTT.

In this sample, this clone turned up a few times. The J gene is TRBJ1-4, the V gene TRBV28; 8 bases are a match to TRBD1. The CDR3 covers 15 residues. Germline V gene data show CDR1 as MDHEN and CDR2 as SYDVKM. The J segment lost 6 bases and the V segment lost 4 bases, leaving 7 bases of the junction unmatched. The CDR3 sequence is CASSSTGAEYEKLFF. The CDR3 DNA reads as TGTGCCAGCAGTTCGACAGGGGCTGAGTATGAAAAACTGTTTTTT.

The gene calls are TRBV4-3 and TRBJ2-3, with D perhaps matching TRBD2 (7 bases). Between the trimmed V and J ends, which lost 0 bases and 2 bases, there was a span of 15 bases. This CDR3 is 17 amino acids long. Germline CDR1 is LGHNA and CDR2 is YSLEER. This CDR3 is CASSQDPGGQNTDTQYF. The CDR3 coding sequence is TGCGCCAGCAGCCAAGATCCGGGGGGCCAAAACACAGATACGCAGTATTTT.

This sequence joins TRBV4-3 and TRBJ1-2, with D possibly TRBD1 on 5 matching bases. V was pared by 1 base and J by 4 bases, with 10 bases between. The CDR3 has 14 residues. Germline-derived CDR1 and CDR2 are LGHNA and YSLEER. The CDR3 DNA reads TGCGCCAGCAGCCAAGGGGGGGGAGGCTATGGCTACACCTTC. It yields the protein CASSQGGGGYGYTF.

This chain connects TRBV2 to TRBJ2-2, with D perhaps matching TRBD1 (6 bases). The CDR3 runs 13 residues. CDR1 and CDR2 (germline): SNHLY, FYNNEI. The V and J ends lost 7 bases and 5 bases respectively, with 11 bases between them. CDR3 amino acids: CASIPQGTGELFF. In DNA form, the CDR3 reads TGTGCCAGCATCCCGCAGGGGACCGGGGAGCTGTTTTTT. Complete variable domain (other parts from reference TRBV2 and TRBJ2-2): EPEVTQTPSHQVTQMGQEVILRCVPISNHLYFYWYRQILGQKVEFLVSFYNNEISEKSEIFDDQFSVERPDGSNFTLKIRSTKLEDSAMYFCASIPQGTGELFFGEGSRLTVL.

The V and J genes are TRBV2 and TRBJ1-5; 8 bases match TRBD1. Germline V gives CDR1 SNHLY, CDR2 FYNNEI. The CDR3 has 14 amino acids. The V segment lost 3 bases and the J segment 10 bases; nucleotides outside the gene matches: 8. The CDR3 region has the DNA TGTGCCAGCAGTGAGACAGGGGTTAGGGAACCCCAGCATTTT. Its translation is CASSETGVREPQHF.

The chain combines TRBV5-6 with TRBJ1-2; 12 bases line up with TRBD1. Trimming at V came to 1 base and at J to 3 bases, leaving 10 bases not matched to a gene. The CDR3 spans 18 residues. Germline lookup yields CDR1 SGHDT and CDR2 YYEEEE. For the CDR3, the DNA is TGTGCCAGCAGCTTGCAAGGGACAGGGGGCGCCGTAGACTATGGCTACACCTTC. It codes for CASSLQGTGGAVDYGYTF.